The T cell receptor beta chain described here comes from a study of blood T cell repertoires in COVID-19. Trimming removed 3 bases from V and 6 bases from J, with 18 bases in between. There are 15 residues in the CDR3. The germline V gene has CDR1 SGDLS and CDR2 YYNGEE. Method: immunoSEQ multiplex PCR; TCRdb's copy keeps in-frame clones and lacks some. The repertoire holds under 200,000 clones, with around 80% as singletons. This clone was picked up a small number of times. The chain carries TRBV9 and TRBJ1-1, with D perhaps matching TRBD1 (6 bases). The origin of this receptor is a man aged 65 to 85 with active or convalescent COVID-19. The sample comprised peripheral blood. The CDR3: CASSGRGRGISEAFF. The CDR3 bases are TGTGCCAGCAGCGGCCGAGGCAGGGGTATCTCTGAAGCTTTCTTT.